Detailed here is one T cell receptor beta chain. Its antigen is unknown. This entry is derived from a study of T cell responses to AZD1222 COVID-19 vaccine. Points from the study as a whole: Reports say nearly half of spike-specific TCRs go after unmutated variant regions. Spike was spanned by vaccine-associated CD4 TCRs, with dominance at 160-218 and 743-854. Donor demographics were predominantly white British with a female majority; clonal diversity may be underestimated.

Generated by immunoSEQ multiplex PCR, the TCRdb table keeps only in-frame clones and is missing some. This sample carries about 130,000 clones, around 85% of them seen once, and the ten largest clones take about 4.4%. Recipients boosted at about 4 weeks or about 12 weeks are pooled. The V gene's germline CDR1 is SGHVS and CDR2 FQNEAQ. V shed 6 bases, J shed 4 bases, and the junction held 11 bases outside the gene matches. The CDR3 runs to 17 residues. The origin of this receptor is an adult who received the AZD1222 COVID-19 vaccine. J is TRBJ2-7 and V is TRBV7-8; 14 bases align to TRBD2. The sequences come from peripheral blood, collected 28 days after the second AZD1222 dose. CDR3 region: CASRSTSGGASAYEQYF. The CDR3 nucleotides read TGTGCCAGCAGATCGACTAGCGGGGGGGCCAGTGCGTACGAGCAGTACTTC.